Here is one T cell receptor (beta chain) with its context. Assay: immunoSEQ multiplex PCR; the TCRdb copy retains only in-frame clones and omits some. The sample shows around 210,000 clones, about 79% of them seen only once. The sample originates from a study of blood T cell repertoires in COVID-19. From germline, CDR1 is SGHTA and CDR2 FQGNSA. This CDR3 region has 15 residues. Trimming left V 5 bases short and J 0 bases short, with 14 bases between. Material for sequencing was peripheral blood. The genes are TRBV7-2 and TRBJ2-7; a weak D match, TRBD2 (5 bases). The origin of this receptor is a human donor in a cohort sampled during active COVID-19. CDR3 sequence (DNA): TGTGCCAGCAGCGCGGCGGGCTCTAGCTCCTACGAGCAGTACTTC. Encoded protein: CASSAAGSSSYEQYF. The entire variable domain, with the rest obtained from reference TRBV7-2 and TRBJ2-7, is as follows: GAGVSQSPSNKVTEKGKDVELRCDPISGHTALYWYRQSLGQGLEFLIYFQGNSAPDKSGLPSDRFSAERTGGSVSTLTIQRTQQEDSAVYLCASSAAGSSSYEQYFGPGTRLTVT.